Reported below is one TCR beta chain. CDR1 and CDR2 from the germline V gene are ENHRY and SYGVKD. V dropped 6 bases and J dropped 1; count of bases not matched to a gene: 8. The CDR3 is 15 amino acids. The data belong to a study of blood T cell repertoires in COVID-19. Profiling relied on immunoSEQ multiplex PCR, and the TCRdb table lists in-frame clones only, not all of them. The sample shows about 91,000 clones, roughly 86% of them seen only once. The specimen was peripheral blood. The origin of this receptor is a man aged 45-65 years with active or convalescent COVID-19. The chain uses TRBV10-3 and TRBJ1-1, with 7 bases identical to TRBD1. CDR3 nucleotide sequence: TGTGCCATCAGACTAACGGGACAGTCGAACACTGAAGCTTTCTTT. Translated: CAIRLTGQSNTEAFF.